This T cell receptor (beta chain) was observed in a study of cytomegalovirus exposure and HLA in healthy donors. The PCR was carried out with 60 Vbeta primers and 13 Jbeta primers. Profiled with immunoSEQ multiplex PCR; TCRdb holds only in-frame clones, not every one. The sample gives tens of thousands of clones, roughly 78% of which show up once; around 4.2% is in the top ten. Notes on the study in general: Analyzed later, association rates of TCRs varied across HLA loci, with DRB1 most and HLA-C fewest. Most subjects' HLA-A and HLA-B alleles were reportedly predicted from TCR beta sequences. Common viral pathogens were later found to be apparently linked to several of the most significant clusters.

Comments on this clone: Its antigen is undetermined.

In germline, CDR1 is MNHEY, CDR2 SMNVEV (reference sequence). The CDR3 consists of 16 residues. The trim removed 6 bases at V and 2 bases at J, leaving 13 bases unmatched. The receptor was derived from a man in his forties or fifties in good health and CMV-seronegative. The chain employs TRBV27 and TRBJ2-7; the match to TRBD1 covers 7 bases. The sequenced sample was PBMCs. CDR3: CASSITTGTVPYEQYF. CDR3 DNA sequence: TGTGCCAGCAGCATTACGACCGGGACAGTTCCCTACGAGCAGTACTTC.